This T cell receptor (beta chain) originates from a study of T cell responses to AZD1222 COVID-19 vaccine. The CDR3 runs to 14 residues. V gave up 4 bases and J gave up 4 bases, with 14 bases separating them. Germline loops: CDR1 SGHDT, CDR2 YYEEEE. Sequenced by immunoSEQ multiplex PCR; TCRdb stores in-frame clones only, minus some. The table has 140,000 or so clones, roughly 87% seen once. The origin of this receptor is an adult who received the MenACWY meningococcal vaccine as a control. The sequencing used peripheral blood, collected 28 days after the second dose of the MenACWY control vaccine. The chain combines TRBV5-6 with TRBJ1-2; a weak D match, TRBD1 (6 bases). CDR3 DNA sequence: TGTGCCAGCAGCCGGGGGGCCCTGACCTATGGCTACACCTTC. Translated: CASSRGALTYGYTF.